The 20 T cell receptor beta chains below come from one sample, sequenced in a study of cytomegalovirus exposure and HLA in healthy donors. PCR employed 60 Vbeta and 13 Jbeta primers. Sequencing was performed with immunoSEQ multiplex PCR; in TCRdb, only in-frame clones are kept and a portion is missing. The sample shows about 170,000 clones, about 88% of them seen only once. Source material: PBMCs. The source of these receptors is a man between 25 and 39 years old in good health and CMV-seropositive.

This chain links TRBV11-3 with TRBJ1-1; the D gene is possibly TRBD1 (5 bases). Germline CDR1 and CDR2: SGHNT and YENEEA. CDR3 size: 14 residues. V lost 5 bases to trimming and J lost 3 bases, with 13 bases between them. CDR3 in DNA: TGTGCCAGCAGCGGCAGGGTTTTTGACACTGAAGCTTTCTTT. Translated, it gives CASSGRVFDTEAFF.

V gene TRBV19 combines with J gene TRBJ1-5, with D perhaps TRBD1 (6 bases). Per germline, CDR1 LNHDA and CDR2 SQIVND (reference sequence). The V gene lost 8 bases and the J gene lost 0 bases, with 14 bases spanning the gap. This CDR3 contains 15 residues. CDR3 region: CASRQESYSNQPQHF. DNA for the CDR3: TGTGCCAGTCGACAGGAGTCCTATAGCAATCAGCCCCAGCATTTT.

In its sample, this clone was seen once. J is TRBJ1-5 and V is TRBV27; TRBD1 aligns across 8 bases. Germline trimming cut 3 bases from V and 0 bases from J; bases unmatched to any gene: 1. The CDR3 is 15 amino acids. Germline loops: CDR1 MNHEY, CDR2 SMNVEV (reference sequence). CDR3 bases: TGTGCCAGCAGTTTCGGGACAGGTAGCAATCAGCCCCAGCATTTT. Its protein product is CASSFGTGSNQPQHF.

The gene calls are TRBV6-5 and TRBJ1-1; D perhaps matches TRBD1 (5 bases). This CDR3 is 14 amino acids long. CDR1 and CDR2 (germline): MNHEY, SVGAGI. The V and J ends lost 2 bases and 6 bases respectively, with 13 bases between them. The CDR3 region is CASSYQGGGSEAFF. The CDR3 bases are TGTGCCAGCAGTTACCAAGGCGGGGGATCTGAAGCTTTCTTT.

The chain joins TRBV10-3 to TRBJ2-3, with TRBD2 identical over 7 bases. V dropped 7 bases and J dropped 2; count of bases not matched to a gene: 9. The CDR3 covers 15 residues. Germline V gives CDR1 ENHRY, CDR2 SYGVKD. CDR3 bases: TGTGCCATCAAAAGCCCGGGAGGATTCACAGATACGCAGTATTTT. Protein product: CAIKSPGGFTDTQYF.

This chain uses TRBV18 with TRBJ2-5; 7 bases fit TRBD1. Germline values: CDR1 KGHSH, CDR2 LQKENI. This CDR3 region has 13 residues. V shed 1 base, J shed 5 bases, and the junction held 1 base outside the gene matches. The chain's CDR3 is CASSPQGAETQYF. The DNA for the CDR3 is TGTGCCAGCTCACCACAGGGGGCGGAGACCCAGTACTTC.

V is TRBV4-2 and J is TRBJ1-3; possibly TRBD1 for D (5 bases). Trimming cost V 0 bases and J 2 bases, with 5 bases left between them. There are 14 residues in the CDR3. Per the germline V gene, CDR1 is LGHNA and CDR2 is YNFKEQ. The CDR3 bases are TGTGCCAGCAGCCAAGAAGGGGCTGGAAACACCATATATTTT. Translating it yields CASSQEGAGNTIYF.

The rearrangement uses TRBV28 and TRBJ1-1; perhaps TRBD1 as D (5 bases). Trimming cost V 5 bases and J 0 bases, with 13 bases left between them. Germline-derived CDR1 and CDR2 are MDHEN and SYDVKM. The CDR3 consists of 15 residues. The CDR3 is CASSTHRNMNTEAFF. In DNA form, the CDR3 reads TGTGCCAGCAGTACACACAGGAACATGAACACTGAAGCTTTCTTT.

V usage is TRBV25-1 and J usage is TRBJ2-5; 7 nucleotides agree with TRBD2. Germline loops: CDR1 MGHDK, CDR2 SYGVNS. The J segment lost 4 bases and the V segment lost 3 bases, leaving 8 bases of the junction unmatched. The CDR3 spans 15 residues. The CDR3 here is CASSDSSAGVETQYF. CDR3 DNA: TGTGCCAGCAGTGATAGTAGCGCGGGAGTAGAGACCCAGTACTTC.

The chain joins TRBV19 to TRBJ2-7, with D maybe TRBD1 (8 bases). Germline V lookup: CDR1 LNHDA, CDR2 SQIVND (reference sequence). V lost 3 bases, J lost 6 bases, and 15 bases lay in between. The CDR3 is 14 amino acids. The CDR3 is CASSMDREGSEQYF. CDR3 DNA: TGTGCCAGTAGTATGGACAGGGAGGGCAGCGAGCAGTACTTC.

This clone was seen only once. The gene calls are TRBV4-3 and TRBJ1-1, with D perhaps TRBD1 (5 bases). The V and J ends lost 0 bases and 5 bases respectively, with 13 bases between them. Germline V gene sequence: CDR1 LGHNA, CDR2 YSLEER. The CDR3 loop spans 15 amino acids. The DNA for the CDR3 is TGCGCCAGCAGCCAAGAGGCGGCTGGGGGGACTGAAGCTTTCTTT. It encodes CASSQEAAGGTEAFF.

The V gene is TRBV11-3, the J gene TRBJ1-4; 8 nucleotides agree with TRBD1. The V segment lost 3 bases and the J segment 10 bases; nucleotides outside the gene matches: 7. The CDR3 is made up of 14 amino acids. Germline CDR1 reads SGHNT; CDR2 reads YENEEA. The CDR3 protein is CASSLGDDRGKLFF. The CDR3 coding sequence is TGTGCCAGCAGCTTGGGGGATGACAGGGGAAAACTGTTTTTT.

CDR3 sequence reads: CASSLGLGTGESQPQHF. For the CDR3, the DNA is TGTGCCAGCAGCTTAGGGCTGGGGACAGGAGAGAGTCAGCCCCAGCATTTT. The V and J genes are TRBV7-8 and TRBJ1-5, with TRBD1 identical over 8 bases. Germline CDR1 reads SGHVS; CDR2 reads FQNEAQ. The CDR3 runs to 17 residues. J lost 6 bases, V lost 1 base, and 11 bases had no gene match.

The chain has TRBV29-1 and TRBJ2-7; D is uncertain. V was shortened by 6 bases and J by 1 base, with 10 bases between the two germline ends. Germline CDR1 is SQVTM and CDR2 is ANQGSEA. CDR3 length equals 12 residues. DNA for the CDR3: TGCAGCGTAACATACCAATCCTACGAGCAGTACTTC. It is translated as CSVTYQSYEQYF.

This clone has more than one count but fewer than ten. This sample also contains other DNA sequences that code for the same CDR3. CDR3 sequence: CSASGNTEAFF. The CDR3 DNA reads TGCAGTGCTAGCGGGAACACTGAAGCTTTCTTT. The chain joins TRBV20-1 to TRBJ1-1; D not resolved. The V and J ends lost 3 bases and 1 base respectively, with 3 bases between them. Germline V lookup: CDR1 DFQATT, CDR2 SNEGSKA (reference sequence). The CDR3 has 11 amino acids.

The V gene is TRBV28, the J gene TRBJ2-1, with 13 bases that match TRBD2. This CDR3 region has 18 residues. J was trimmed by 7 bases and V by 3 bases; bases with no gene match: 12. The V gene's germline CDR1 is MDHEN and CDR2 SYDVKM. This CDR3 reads CASSFGFPLAGGLNEQFF. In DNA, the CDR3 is TGTGCCAGCAGTTTCGGTTTCCCACTAGCGGGAGGGCTAAATGAGCAGTTCTTC.

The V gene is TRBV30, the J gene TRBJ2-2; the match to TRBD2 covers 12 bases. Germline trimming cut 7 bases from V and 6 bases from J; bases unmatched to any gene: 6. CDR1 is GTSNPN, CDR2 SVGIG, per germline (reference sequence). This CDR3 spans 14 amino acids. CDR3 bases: TGTGCCTCCCGACTAGCGGGAGTATCCGGGGAGCTGTTTTTT. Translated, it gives CASRLAGVSGELFF.

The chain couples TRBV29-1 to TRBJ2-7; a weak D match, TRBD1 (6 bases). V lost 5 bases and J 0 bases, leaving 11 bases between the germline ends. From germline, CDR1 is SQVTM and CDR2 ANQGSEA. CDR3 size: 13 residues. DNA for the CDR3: TGCAGCGTTACAGGGAGACTCTCCTACGAGCAGTACTTC. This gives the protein CSVTGRLSYEQYF.

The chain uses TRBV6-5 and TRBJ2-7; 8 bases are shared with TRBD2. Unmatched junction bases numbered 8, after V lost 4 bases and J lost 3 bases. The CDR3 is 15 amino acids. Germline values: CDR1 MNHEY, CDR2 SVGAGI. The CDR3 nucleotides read TGTGCCAGCAGTTCTTTAGCGGGGAACATCTACGAGCAGTACGTC. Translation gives CASSSLAGNIYEQYV.

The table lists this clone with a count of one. CDR3 loop: CASSDGQLYSNYGYTF. DNA of the CDR3: TGCGCCAGCAGCGACGGACAGCTTTACTCTAACTATGGCTACACCTTC. The V and J genes are TRBV5-1 and TRBJ1-2, with a tentative D call TRBD1 (6 bases). The ends were cut back, 4 bases at V and 0 bases at J, with 16 bases in the middle. Germline values: CDR1 SGHRS, CDR2 YFSETQ. The CDR3 has 16 amino acids.